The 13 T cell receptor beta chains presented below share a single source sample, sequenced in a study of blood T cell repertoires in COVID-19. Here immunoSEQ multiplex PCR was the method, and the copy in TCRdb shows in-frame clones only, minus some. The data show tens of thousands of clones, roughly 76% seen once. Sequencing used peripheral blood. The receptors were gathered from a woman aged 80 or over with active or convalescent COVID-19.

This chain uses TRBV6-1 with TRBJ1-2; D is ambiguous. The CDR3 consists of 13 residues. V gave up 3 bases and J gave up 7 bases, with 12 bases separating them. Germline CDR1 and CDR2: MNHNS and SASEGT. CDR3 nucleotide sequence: TGTGCCAGCAGTGAGAGGTTCTCCGGTGGCTACACCTTC. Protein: CASSERFSGGYTF.

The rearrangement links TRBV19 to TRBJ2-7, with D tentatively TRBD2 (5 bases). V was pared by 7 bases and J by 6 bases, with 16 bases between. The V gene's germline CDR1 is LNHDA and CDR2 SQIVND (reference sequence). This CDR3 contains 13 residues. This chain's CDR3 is CASNERPSGEQYF. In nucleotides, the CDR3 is TGTGCCAGTAATGAGCGGCCATCTGGCGAGCAGTACTTC.

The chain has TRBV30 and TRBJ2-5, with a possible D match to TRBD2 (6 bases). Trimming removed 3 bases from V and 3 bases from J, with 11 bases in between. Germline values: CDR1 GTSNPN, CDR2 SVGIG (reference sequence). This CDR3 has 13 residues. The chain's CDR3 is CAWRNGGEETQYF. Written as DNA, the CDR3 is TGTGCCTGGAGAAACGGAGGGGAAGAGACCCAGTACTTC.

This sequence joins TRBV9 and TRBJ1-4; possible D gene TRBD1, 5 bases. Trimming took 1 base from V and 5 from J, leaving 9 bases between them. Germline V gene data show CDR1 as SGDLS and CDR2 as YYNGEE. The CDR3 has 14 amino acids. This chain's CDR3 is CASSVTWGNEKLFF. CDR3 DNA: TGTGCCAGCAGCGTAACGTGGGGCAATGAAAAACTGTTTTTT.

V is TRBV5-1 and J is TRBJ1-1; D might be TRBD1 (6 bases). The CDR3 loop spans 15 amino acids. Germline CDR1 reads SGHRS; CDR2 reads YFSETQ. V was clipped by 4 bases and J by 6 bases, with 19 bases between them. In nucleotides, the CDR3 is TGCGCCAGCAGCCCATCCACAGGGTTAGAGGCTGAAGCTTTCTTT. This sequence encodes CASSPSTGLEAEAFF.

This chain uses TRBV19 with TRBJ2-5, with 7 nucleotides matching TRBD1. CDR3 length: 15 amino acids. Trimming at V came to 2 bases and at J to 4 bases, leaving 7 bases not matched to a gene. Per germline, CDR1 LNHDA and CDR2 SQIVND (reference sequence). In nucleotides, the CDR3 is TGTGCCAGTAGTATAAGAGGGGGCGCGGGAGAGACCCAGTACTTC. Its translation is CASSIRGGAGETQYF.

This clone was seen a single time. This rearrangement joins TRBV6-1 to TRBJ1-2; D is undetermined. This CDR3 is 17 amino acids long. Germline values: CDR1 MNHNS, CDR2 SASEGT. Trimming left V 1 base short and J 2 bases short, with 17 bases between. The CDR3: CASSEGVSHRVNYGYTF. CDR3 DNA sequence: TGTGCCAGCAGTGAAGGGGTTTCACACCGGGTGAACTATGGCTACACCTTC.

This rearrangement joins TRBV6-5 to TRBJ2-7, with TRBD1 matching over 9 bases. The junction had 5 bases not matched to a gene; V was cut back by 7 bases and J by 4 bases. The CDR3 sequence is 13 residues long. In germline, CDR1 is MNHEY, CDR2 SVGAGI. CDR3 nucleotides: TGTGCCAGCAATAGACAGGGGGAGTACGAGCAGTACTTC. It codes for CASNRQGEYEQYF.

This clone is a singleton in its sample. DNA for the CDR3: TGTGCCAGCAGCCAGGGACAGCCGAACACCGGGGAGCTGTTTTTT. This sequence encodes CASSQGQPNTGELFF. The V and J genes are TRBV7-8 and TRBJ2-2; TRBD1 matches 7 bases. J lost 0 bases, V lost 5 bases, and 3 bases had no gene match. Germline V gene lookup returns CDR1 SGHVS and CDR2 FQNEAQ. The CDR3 is 15 amino acids.

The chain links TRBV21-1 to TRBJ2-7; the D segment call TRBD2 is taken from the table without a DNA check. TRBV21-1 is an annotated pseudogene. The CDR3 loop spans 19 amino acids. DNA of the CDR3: TGTGCCAGCAGGGACAGGGAAATCGAACGAACTAGCGGGGGTCTAGAGCAGTACTTC. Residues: CASRDREIERTSGGLEQYF.

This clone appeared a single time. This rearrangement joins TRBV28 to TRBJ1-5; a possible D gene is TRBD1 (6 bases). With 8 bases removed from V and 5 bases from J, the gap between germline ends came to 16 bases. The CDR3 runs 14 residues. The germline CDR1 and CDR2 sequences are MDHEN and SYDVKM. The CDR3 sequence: CASRPPGGHQPQHF. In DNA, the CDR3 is TGTGCCAGCCGACCTCCGGGGGGCCATCAGCCCCAGCATTTT.

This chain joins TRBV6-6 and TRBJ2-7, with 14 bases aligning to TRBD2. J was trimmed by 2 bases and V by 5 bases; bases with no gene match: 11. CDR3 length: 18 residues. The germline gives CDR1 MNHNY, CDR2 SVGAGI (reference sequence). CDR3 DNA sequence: TGTGCCAGCAGTCGGCCGGGACTAGCGGGGGCCTTACCCTACGAGCAGTACTTC. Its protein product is CASSRPGLAGALPYEQYF.

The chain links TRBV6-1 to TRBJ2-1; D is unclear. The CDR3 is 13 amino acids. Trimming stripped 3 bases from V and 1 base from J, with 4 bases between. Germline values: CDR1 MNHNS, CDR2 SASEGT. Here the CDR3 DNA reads TGTGCCAGCAGTGATGAGTCCTACAATGAGCAGTTCTTC. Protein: CASSDESYNEQFF.